Listed here are 10 T cell receptor beta chains from one sample, sequenced in a study of shared clonotypes between healthy human individuals (dated by TCRdb to 2018 to 2020). Receptor libraries were prepared by the immunoSEQ multiplex PCR assay. TCRdb mirrors the immuneACCESS table, restricted to in-frame sequences. Some clones are absent from its copies; in checked studies, under half trace to an unresolved V gene, and the reason for the others is unknown. This sample gives roughly 2.5 million clones in total; around nine tenths of them show up just once. The ten largest clonotypes hold around 0.14% of the sample. The source material was naive CD4+ T cells sorted from blood. This sample's cell subset or site label indicates: CD45RA+ positively selected. These receptors were collected from a man in his late teens or twenties in good health.

The V and J genes are TRBV25-1 and TRBJ1-1, with unresolved D. This CDR3 is 12 amino acids long. The germline CDR1 and CDR2 sequences are MGHDK and SYGVNS. Trimming shortened V by 5 bases and J by 4 bases, and 8 bases separated the two germline ends. CDR3 in amino acids: CASSSVGTEAFF. Written as DNA, the CDR3 is TGTGCCAGCAGTTCGGTTGGCACTGAAGCTTTCTTT.

The rearrangement joins TRBV5-3 to TRBJ2-7; TRBD2 matches at 12 bases. TRBV5-3 is placed among ORFs of uncertain function. V shed 4 bases and J 0 bases; nucleotides not matched to a gene: 2. The CDR3 runs 15 residues. In DNA, the CDR3 is TGTGCCAGAAGCCCTAGCGGGAGGGCCTCCTACGAGCAGTACTTC. Amino acids: CARSPSGRASYEQYF.

The rearrangement links TRBV6-5 to TRBJ2-2; D is possibly TRBD1 (7 bases). V was trimmed by 6 bases and J by 4 bases, leaving 12 bases between them. This CDR3 spans 14 amino acids. CDR1 is MNHEY, CDR2 SVGAGI, per germline. CDR3 sequence (DNA): TGTGCCAGCAGAGGGACAGCGGGCACCGGGGAGCTGTTTTTT. Its protein product is CASRGTAGTGELFF.

The chain is built from TRBV2 and TRBJ2-2; TRBD1 matches 7 bases. Trimming at V came to 9 bases and at J to 6 bases, leaving 4 bases not matched to a gene. CDR1 is SNHLY, CDR2 FYNNEI, per germline. The CDR3 runs 12 residues. CDR3 coding DNA: TGTGCCAGTTATCAGGGGGCCGGGGAGCTGTTTTTT. Translated: CASYQGAGELFF.

This chain joins TRBV29-1 and TRBJ2-2; D not certain. Between the trimmed V and J ends, which lost 0 bases and 1 base, there was a span of 12 bases. The CDR3 is 16 amino acids. Germline loops: CDR1 SQVTM, CDR2 ANQGSEA. In nucleotides, the CDR3 is TGCAGCGTTGAAGATGCGCCAGGACGGAACACCGGGGAGCTGTTTTTT. This codes for CSVEDAPGRNTGELFF.

CDR3 coding DNA: TGCGCCAGCAGTAAGACAGGGACGGAGACCGGGGAGCTGTTTTTT. Its translation: CASSKTGTETGELFF. The chain uses TRBV10-1 and TRBJ2-2, with TRBD1 matching 7 bases. The ends lost 5 bases at V and 5 bases at J; junction bases unmatched: 8. The CDR3 totals 15 residues. Germline CDR1 reads WNHNN; CDR2 reads SYGVQD (reference sequence).

A word on this clone: Other nucleotide sequences from this sample produce the same CDR3. CDR3 DNA: TGCGCCAGCAGCTTGGTCGAGGGATCGGATACGCAGTATTTT. It is translated as CASSLVEGSDTQYF. The V gene is TRBV5-1, the J gene TRBJ2-3, with D perhaps matching TRBD2 (5 bases). Germline V gene lookup returns CDR1 SGHRS and CDR2 YFSETQ. V lost 0 bases to trimming and J lost 6 bases, with 11 bases between them. The CDR3 has 14 amino acids.

The chain couples TRBV4-2 to TRBJ2-1, with 8 bases aligning to TRBD2. This CDR3 comprises 18 residues. Trimming at V came to 1 base and at J to 1 base, leaving 9 bases not matched to a gene. Per germline, CDR1 LGHNA and CDR2 YNFKEQ. This CDR3 reads CASSQGGVGLGSYNEQFF. CDR3 sequence (DNA): TGTGCCAGCAGCCAAGGGGGGGTGGGACTAGGGTCCTACAATGAGCAGTTCTTC.

The genes are TRBV5-1 and TRBJ2-3; 9 bases match TRBD2. CDR1 and CDR2 from the germline V gene are SGHRS and YFSETQ. V shed 7 bases, J shed 3 bases, and the junction held 9 bases outside the gene matches. This CDR3 spans 15 amino acids. CDR3 nucleotide sequence: TGCGCCAGCCGCGTAGCGGGGGAGTTTACAGATACGCAGTATTTT. Translating it yields CASRVAGEFTDTQYF. The full variable domain, with the rest looked up from reference TRBV5-1 and TRBJ2-3, is KAGVTQTPRYLIKTRGQQVTLSCSPISGHRSVSWYQQTPGQGLQFLFEYFSETQRNKGNFPGRFSGRQFSNSRSEMNVSTLELGDSALYLCASRVAGEFTDTQYFGPGTRLTVL.

CDR3 sequence: CASSPLGPTSGANVLTF. The CDR3, as DNA: TGCGCCAGCAGCCCCTTAGGGCCCACCTCTGGGGCCAACGTCCTGACTTTC. The chain carries TRBV5-1 and TRBJ2-6; no firm D call. The V and J ends lost 4 bases and 0 bases respectively, with 14 bases between them. The CDR3 spans 17 residues. Germline V CDR1 and CDR2: SGHRS, YFSETQ.